The clone carrying this T cell receptor (beta chain) was detected ten times or more. This sample was taken from a study of Graves' ophthalmopathy and Graves' hyperthyroidism. On the study more broadly: At the time of initial diagnosis and before any treatment, peripheral blood was collected.

Amplification of TCR beta CDR3 regions used RNA transcripts. An initial RT-PCR round employing HTBI primers preceded a second-round multiplex PCR. In TCRdb, the multiplex PCR reads were re-called with MiXCR into one record per CDR3 protein. The repertoire holds approximately 480,000 distinct CDR3 sequences, with 13% to 15% as singletons. V lost 6 bases to trimming and J lost 3 bases; unmatched junction nucleotides: 4. Germline V gives CDR1 MDHEN, CDR2 SYDVKM. The CDR3 covers 15 residues. Pregnancy or lactation, uncontrolled infections and other autoimmune diseases were grounds for excluding patients. Orbital computed tomography and thyroid ultrasound, along with TRAb, serum thyroxine and clinical symptoms, underpinned diagnosis.

V usage is TRBV28 and J usage is TRBJ2-5; 13 bases match TRBD2. What was sequenced was blood. This receptor was identified in a woman in her thirties with Graves' ophthalmopathy. In nucleotides, the CDR3 is TGTGCCAGCAGCCAGGGACTAGCGGGGAAAGAGACCCAGTACTTC. Translated: CASSQGLAGKETQYF.